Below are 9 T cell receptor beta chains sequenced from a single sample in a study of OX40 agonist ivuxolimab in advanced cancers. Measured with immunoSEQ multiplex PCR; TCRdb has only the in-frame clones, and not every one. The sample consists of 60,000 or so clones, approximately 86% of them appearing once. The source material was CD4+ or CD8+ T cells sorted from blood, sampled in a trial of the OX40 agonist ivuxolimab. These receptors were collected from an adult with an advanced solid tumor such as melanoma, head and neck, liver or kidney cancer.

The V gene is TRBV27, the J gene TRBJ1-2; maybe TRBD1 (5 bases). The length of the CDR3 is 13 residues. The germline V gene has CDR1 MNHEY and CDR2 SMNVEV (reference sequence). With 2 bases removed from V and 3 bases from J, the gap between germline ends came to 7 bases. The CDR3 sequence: CASSLQGDYGYTF. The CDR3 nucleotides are TGTGCCAGCAGTTTACAAGGGGACTATGGCTACACCTTC.

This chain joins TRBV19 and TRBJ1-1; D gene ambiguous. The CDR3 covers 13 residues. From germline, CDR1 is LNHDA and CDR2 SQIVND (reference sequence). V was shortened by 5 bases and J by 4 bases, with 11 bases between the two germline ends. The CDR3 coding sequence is TGTGCCAGTAGTCCCCTGGGTAGCACTGAAGCTTTCTTT. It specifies CASSPLGSTEAFF. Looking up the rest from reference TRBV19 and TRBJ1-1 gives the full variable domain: DGGITQSPKYLFRKEGQNVTLSCEQNLNHDAMYWYRQDPGQGLRLIYYSQIVNDFQKGDIAEGYSVSREKKESFPLTVTSAQKNPTAFYLCASSPLGSTEAFFGQGTRLTVV.

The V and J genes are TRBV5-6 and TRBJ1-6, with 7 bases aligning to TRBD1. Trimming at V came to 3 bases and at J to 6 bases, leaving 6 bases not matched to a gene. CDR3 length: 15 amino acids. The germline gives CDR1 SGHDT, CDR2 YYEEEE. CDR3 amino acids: CASSYGTARNSPLHF. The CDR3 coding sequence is TGTGCCAGCAGCTACGGGACAGCCCGTAATTCACCCCTCCACTTT.

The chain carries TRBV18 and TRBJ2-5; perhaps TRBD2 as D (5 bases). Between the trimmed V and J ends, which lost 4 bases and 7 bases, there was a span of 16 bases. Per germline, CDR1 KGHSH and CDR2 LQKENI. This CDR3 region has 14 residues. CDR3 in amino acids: CASSQGGGPGTQYF. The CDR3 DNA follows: TGTGCCAGCTCACAAGGAGGAGGCCCCGGGACCCAGTACTTC.

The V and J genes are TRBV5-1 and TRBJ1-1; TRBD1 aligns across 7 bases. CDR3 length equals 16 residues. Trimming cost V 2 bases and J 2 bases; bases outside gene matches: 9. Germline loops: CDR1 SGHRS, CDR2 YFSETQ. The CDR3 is CASSFSGTVLNTEAFF. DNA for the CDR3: TGCGCCAGCAGCTTCAGCGGGACAGTTCTAAACACTGAAGCTTTCTTT.

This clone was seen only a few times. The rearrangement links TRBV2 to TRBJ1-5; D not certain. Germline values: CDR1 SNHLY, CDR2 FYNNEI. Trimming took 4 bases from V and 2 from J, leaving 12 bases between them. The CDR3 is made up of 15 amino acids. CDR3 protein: CASSGGFLGNQPQHF. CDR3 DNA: TGTGCCAGCAGTGGTGGCTTCTTAGGCAATCAGCCCCAGCATTTT.

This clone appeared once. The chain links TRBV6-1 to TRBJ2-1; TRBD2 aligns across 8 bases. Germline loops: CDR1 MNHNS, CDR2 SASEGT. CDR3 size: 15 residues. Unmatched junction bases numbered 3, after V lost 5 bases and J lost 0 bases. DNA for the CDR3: TGTGCCAGCAGTCCGGGACTAGGCTCCTACAATGAGCAGTTCTTC. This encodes CASSPGLGSYNEQFF.

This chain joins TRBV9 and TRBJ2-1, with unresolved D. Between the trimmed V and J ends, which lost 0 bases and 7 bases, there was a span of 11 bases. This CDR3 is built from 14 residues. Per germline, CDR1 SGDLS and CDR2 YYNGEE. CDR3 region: CASSVEGLWNEQFF. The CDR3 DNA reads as TGTGCCAGCAGCGTAGAGGGTCTATGGAATGAGCAGTTCTTC.

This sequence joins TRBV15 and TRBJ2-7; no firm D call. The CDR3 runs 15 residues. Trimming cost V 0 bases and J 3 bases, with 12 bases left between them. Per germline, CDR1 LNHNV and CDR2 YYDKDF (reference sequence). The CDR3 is CATSRDPGGVYEQYF. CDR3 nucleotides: TGTGCCACCAGCAGAGATCCAGGCGGAGTCTACGAGCAGTACTTC.